The sequence of this T cell receptor (beta chain) was determined in a study of radiation and T cells in renal cell carcinoma. The V gene's germline CDR1 is MNHEY and CDR2 SMNVEV (reference sequence). V was trimmed by 11 bases and J by 5 bases, leaving 16 bases between them. The CDR3 loop spans 12 amino acids. The time point was: blood 4 weeks post-SBRT, at nephrectomy. Treatment reported: 15 Gy SBRT to primary tumor, nephrectomy 4 weeks later. Radiation-treated patients gave blood at baseline, week 2 and week 4. Data came from immunoSEQ multiplex PCR; TCRdb stores just in-frame clones and leaves some out. The table lists approximately 150,000 clones, 86% of them singletons.

The receptor was isolated from a woman aged 50 to 60 with renal cell carcinoma. Specimen: blood, collected from a patient whose treatment included radiotherapy and nephrectomy. The genes are TRBV27 and TRBJ2-7; D remains unclear. CDR3 in DNA: TGTGCCCCTTCATACAGCTCAGACGAGCAGTACTTC. Translated, it gives CAPSYSSDEQYF.